This T cell receptor (beta chain) comes out of a study of cytomegalovirus exposure and HLA in healthy donors. Study-level points and caveats: Rarity held for most TCR sequences, but there were some public TCRs that occurred in many donors. Upon later analysis, HLA-associated TCR beta chains proved more clonally expanded than other, equally common chains. In vitro data verified three CMV-associated chains as specific for CMV antigens.

This clone was counted a few times. Antigen specificity is unknown. It was healthy bone marrow donors who served as donors. V was shortened by 5 bases and J by 5 bases, with 13 bases between the two germline ends. CDR3 size: 13 residues. CDR1 is MNHEY, CDR2 SVGAGI, per germline. Use of 60 Vbeta and 13 Jbeta primers characterized the PCR. Using immunoSEQ multiplex PCR, the repertoire was profiled, and TCRdb retains in-frame clones only, with some absent. The sample records approximately 70,000 clones, 60% to 70% being singletons. The J gene is TRBJ2-7, the V gene TRBV6-5; D is perhaps TRBD2 (6 bases). The sequencing input was PBMCs. The TCR sequence derives from a man in his forties or fifties in good health and CMV-seropositive. The CDR3 loop is CASSPGVRHEQYF. DNA for the CDR3: TGTGCCAGCAGTCCGGGGGTTCGCCACGAGCAGTACTTC.